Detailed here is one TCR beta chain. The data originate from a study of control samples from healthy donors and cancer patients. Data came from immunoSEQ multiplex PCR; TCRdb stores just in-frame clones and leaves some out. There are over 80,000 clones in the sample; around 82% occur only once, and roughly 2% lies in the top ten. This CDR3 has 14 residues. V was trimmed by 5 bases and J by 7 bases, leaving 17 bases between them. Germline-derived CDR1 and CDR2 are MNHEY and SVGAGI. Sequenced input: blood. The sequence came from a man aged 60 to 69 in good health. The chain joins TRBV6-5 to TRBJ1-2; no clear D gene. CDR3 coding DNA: TGTGCCAGCAGTAGGGCGGGTGGATGGGCTGGCTACACCTTC. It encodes CASSRAGGWAGYTF.